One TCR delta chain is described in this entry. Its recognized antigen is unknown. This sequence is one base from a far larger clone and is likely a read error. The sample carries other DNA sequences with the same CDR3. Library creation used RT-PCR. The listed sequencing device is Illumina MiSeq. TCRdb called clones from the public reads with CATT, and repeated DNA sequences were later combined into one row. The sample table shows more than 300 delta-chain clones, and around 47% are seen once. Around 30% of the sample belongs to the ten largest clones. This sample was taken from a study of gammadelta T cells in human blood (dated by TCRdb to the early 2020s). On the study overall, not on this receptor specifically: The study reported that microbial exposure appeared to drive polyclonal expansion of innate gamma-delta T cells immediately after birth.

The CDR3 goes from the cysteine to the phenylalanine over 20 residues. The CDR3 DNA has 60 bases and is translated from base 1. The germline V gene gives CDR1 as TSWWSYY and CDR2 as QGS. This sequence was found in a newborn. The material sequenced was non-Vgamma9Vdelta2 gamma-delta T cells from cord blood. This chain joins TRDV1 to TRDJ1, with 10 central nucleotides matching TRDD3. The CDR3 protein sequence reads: CALGANFRLGDKENTDKLIF. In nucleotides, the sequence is TGTGCTCTTGGGGCCAATTTTCGGCTGGGGGATAAAGAGAACACAGATAAACTCATCTTT.